Below, 6 T cell receptor beta chains from the same sample are listed, as sequenced in a study of T cell changes during pregnancy in multiple sclerosis. Clones were read by immunoSEQ multiplex PCR, and TCRdb kept only the in-frame ones, dropping some. Among just under 95,000 clones listed, 85% to 95% were seen once. Specimen: peripheral blood, collected in the first trimester of pregnancy. The receptors were sampled from a female donor with multiple sclerosis, enrolled in a pregnancy study.

The chain has TRBV7-6 and TRBJ2-7; possible D gene TRBD2, 5 bases. V lost 3 bases and J lost 0, with 12 bases in between. The CDR3 runs to 15 residues. Germline V gene data show CDR1 as SGHVS and CDR2 as FNYEAQ. The CDR3 nucleotides read TGTGCCAGCAGCTTTTCCCCGGGGATCTCCTACGAGCAGTACTTC. It encodes CASSFSPGISYEQYF.

This sequence joins TRBV28 and TRBJ1-2; maybe TRBD1 (5 bases). This CDR3 has 15 residues. Germline V gives CDR1 MDHEN, CDR2 SYDVKM. V lost 1 base to trimming and J lost 6 bases, with 15 bases between them. The DNA of the CDR3 is TGTGCCAGCAGTTTATTGACAGTCATGGTAGATGGCTACACCTTC. Translated, it gives CASSLLTVMVDGYTF.

The V gene is TRBV5-4, the J gene TRBJ2-3; 7 nucleotides agree with TRBD1. Germline V gene sequence: CDR1 SGHNT, CDR2 YYREEE (reference sequence). This CDR3 has 16 amino acids. Unmatched junction bases numbered 11, after V lost 4 bases and J lost 3 bases. The CDR3, as DNA: TGTGCCAGCAGCCCTAAAACAGGGGCAATGACAGATACGCAGTATTTT. It translates to CASSPKTGAMTDTQYF.

The rearrangement joins TRBV2 to TRBJ2-2; D is ambiguous. The CDR3 is 13 amino acids. The V end lost 2 bases, the J end lost 3 bases, and 4 bases lay between the germline ends. In germline, CDR1 is SNHLY, CDR2 FYNNEI. CDR3 protein: CASSERDTGELFF. The CDR3 bases are TGTGCCAGCAGTGAACGGGACACCGGGGAGCTGTTTTTT.

As concerns this clone: Distinct nucleotide sequences in the sample also encode this CDR3. This rearrangement joins TRBV9 to TRBJ2-2; D gene unclear. Per germline, CDR1 SGDLS and CDR2 YYNGEE. Trimming left V 6 bases short and J 2 bases short, with 5 bases between. The CDR3 contains 12 residues. CDR3 amino acids: CASTQNTGELFF. As DNA, the CDR3 is TGTGCCAGCACCCAAAACACCGGGGAGCTGTTTTTT.

The CDR3 DNA follows: TGTGCCTGCAAACTAGTAAACAATGAGCAGTTCTTC. Its translation is CACKLVNNEQFF. V and J are TRBV6-1 and TRBJ2-1, with TRBD2 as a possible D gene (5 bases). From germline, CDR1 is MNHNS and CDR2 SASEGT. V shed 11 bases and J shed 5 bases, with 13 bases lying between them. The CDR3 loop spans 12 amino acids.